This TCR beta chain derives from a study of shared clonotypes between healthy human individuals. V was trimmed by 4 bases and J by 5 bases, leaving 13 bases between them. Germline V gene lookup returns CDR1 LNHNV and CDR2 YYDKDF (reference sequence). CDR3 length: 14 residues. TCRdb's copy holds only in-frame clones and misses some; the assay was immunoSEQ multiplex PCR. Among 2 million to 3 million clones, 80% to 95% were seen once, and the ten largest hold approximately 0.35%. Sequencing was done on a sample of naive CD4+ T cells from PBMCs. Subset denoted: CD45RA+ positively selected. The clonotype comes from a man between 18 and 29 years old in good health. Some clones in this sample may be carry-over from other donors' samples. The genes are TRBV15 and TRBJ2-3; a weak D match, TRBD2 (5 bases). In DNA form, the CDR3 reads TGTGCCACCAGCAAATCGAGTGAGGGAGATACGCAGTATTTT. This gives the protein CATSKSSEGDTQYF.